This TCR beta chain was retrieved from a study of CD8+CD57+ T cells in acquired aplastic anemia. It was patients with CD8+CD57+ cell expansion by flow cytometry who were chosen for sequencing. Patients had received no therapy at the time of blood sampling. Profiling of TCR beta VDJ combinations and CDR3 sequences used genomic DNA as template. One entry per CDR3 protein, called by TCRdb with MiXCR from the reads. The sample consists of a few hundred thousand distinct CDR3 sequences, approximately 79% of them appearing once. The specimen was sorted CD4+, CD8+, or CD8+CD57+ T cells (not recorded which) from PBMCs. The receptor's source is a human donor with aplastic anemia.

The CDR3 spells CASRTPSEANLAEQYV. The DNA for the CDR3 is TGTGCCAGCAGGACTCCTAGCGAGGCGAACCTGGCCGAGCAGTACGTC. The rearrangement uses TRBV5-4 and TRBJ2-7; weak D call: TRBD2 (6 bases). CDR1 is SGHNT, CDR2 YYREEE, per germline (reference sequence). V shed 5 bases and J shed 6 bases, with 24 bases lying between them. This CDR3 contains 16 residues.